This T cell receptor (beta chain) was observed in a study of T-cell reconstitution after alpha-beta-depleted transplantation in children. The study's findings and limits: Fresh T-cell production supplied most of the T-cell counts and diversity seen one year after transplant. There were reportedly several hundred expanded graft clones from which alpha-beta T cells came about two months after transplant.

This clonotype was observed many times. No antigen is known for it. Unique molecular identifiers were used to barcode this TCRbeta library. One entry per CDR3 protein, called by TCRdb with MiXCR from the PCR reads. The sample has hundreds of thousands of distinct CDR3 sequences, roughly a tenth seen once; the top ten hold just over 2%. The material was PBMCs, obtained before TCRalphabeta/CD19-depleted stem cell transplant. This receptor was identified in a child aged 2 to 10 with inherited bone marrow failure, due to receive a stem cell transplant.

The CDR3 DNA follows: TGCGCCAGCAGCCAAGTCGCGGGACTAGCGGGAGACATTCAGTACTTC. Its protein product is CASSQVAGLAGDIQYF. The V call is TRBV4-1, the J call TRBJ2-4, with 14 bases fitting TRBD2. CDR1 and CDR2 (germline): MGHRA, YSYEKL. CDR3 size: 16 residues. V shed 1 base and J 8 bases; nucleotides not matched to a gene: 4.